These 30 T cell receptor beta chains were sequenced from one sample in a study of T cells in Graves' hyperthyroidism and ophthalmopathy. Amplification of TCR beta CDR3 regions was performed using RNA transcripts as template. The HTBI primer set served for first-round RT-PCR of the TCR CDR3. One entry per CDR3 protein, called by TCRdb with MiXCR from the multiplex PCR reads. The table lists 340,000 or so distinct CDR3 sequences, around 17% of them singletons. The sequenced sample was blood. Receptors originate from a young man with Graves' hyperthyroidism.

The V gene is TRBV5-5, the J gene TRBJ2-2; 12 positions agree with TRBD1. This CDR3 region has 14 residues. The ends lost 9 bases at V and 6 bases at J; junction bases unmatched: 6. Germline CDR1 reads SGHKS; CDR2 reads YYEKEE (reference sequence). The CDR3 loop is CATSGTGGSGELFF. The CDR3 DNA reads TGTGCCACTTCCGGGACAGGGGGCTCCGGGGAGCTGTTTTTT.

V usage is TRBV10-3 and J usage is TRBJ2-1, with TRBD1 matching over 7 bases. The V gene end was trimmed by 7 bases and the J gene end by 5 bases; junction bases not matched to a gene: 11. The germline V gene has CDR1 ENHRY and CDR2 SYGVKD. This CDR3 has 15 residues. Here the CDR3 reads CAINGDSSADNEQFF. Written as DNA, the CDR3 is TGTGCCATCAACGGGGACAGTTCCGCTGACAATGAGCAGTTCTTC.

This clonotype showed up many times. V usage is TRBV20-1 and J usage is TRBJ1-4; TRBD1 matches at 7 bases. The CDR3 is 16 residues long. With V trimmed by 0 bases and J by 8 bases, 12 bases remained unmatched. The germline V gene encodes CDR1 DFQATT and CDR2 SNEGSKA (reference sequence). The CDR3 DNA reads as TGCAGTGCTAGAGAGGACAGGCTAGAGGGTTGGGAAAAACTGTTTTTT. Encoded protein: CSAREDRLEGWEKLFF.

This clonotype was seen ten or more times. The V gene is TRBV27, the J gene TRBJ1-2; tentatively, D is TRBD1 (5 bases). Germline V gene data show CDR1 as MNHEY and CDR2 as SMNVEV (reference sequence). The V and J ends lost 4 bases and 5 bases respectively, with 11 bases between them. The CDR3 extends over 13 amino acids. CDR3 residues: CASSSGMLYGYTF. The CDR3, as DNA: TGTGCCAGCAGTTCAGGGATGTTGTATGGCTACACCTTC.

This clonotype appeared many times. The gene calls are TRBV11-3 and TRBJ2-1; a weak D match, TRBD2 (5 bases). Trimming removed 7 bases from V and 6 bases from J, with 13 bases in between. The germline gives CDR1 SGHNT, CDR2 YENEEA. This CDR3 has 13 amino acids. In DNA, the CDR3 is TGTGCCAGCACCTCACCGGGGATCAATGAGCAGTTCTTC. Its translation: CASTSPGINEQFF. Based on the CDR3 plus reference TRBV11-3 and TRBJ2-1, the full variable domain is EAGVVQSPRYKIIEKKQPVAFWCNPISGHNTLYWYLQNLGQGPELLIRYENEEAVDDSQLPKDRFSAERLKGVDSTLKIQPAELGDSAVYLCASTSPGINEQFFGPGTRLTVL.

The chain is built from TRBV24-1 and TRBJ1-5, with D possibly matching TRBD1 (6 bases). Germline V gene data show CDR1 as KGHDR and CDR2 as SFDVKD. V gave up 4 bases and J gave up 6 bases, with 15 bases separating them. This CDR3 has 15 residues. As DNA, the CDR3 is TGTGCCACCAGTGAGGGGGTGGAAGGGGGTCAGCCCCAGCATTTT. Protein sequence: CATSEGVEGGQPQHF.

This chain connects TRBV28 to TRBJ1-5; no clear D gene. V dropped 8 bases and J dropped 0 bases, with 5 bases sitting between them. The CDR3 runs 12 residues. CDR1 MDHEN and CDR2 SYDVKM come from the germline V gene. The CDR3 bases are TGTGCCAGCGAAGATAGCAATCAGCCCCAGCATTTT. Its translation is CASEDSNQPQHF.

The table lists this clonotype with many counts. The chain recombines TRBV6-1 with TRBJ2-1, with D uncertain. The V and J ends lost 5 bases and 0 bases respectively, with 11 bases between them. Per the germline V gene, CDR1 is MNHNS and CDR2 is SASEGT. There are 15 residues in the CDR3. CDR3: CASSRVVSSYNEQFF. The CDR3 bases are TGTGCCAGCAGTCGGGTCGTGAGCTCCTACAATGAGCAGTTCTTC.

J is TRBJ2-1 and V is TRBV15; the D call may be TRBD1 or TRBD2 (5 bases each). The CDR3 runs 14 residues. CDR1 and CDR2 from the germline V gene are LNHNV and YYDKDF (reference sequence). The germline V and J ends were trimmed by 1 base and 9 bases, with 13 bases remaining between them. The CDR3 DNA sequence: TGTGCCACCAGCAGAGCCAGGGACGTGGGTGAGCAGTTCTTC. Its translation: CATSRARDVGEQFF.

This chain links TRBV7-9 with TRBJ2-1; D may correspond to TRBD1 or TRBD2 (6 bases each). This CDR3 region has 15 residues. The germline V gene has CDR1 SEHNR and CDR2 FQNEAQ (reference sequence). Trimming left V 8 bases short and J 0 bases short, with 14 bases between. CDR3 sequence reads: CASVGGHNSYNEQFF. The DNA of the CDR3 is TGTGCCAGCGTGGGGGGCCATAACTCCTACAATGAGCAGTTCTTC.

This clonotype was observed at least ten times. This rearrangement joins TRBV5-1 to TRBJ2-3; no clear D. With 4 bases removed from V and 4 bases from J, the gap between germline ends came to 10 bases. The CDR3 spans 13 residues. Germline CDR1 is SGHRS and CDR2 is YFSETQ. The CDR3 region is CASSVYRADTQYF. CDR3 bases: TGCGCCAGCAGCGTCTATAGGGCAGATACGCAGTATTTT.

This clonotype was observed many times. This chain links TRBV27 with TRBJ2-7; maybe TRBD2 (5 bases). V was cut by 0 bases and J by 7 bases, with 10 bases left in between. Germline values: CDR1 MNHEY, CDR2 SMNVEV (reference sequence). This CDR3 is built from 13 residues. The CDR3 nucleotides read TGTGCCAGCAGTTTATCACTAAGAGGGGAGCAGTACTTC. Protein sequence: CASSLSLRGEQYF.

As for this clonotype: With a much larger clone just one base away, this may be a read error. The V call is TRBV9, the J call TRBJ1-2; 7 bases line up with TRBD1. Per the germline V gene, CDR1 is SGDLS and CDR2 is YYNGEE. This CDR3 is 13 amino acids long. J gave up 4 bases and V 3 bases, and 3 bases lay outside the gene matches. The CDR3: CASSGRGTYGYTF. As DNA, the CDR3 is TGTGCCAGCAGCGGCAGGGGGACCTATGGCTACACCTTC.

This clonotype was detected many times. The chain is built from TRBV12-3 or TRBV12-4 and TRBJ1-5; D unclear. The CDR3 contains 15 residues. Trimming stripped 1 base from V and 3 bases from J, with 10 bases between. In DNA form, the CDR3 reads TGTGCCAGCAGTTTAGATGTCGCACTCAATCAGCCCCAGCATTTT. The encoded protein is CASSLDVALNQPQHF.

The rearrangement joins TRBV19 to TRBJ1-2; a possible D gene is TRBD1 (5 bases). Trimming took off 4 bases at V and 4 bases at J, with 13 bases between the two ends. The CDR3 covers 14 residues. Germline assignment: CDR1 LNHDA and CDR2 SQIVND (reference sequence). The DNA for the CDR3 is TGTGCCAGTAGTAACCAGGGACTCGGCTATGGCTACACCTTC. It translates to CASSNQGLGYGYTF.

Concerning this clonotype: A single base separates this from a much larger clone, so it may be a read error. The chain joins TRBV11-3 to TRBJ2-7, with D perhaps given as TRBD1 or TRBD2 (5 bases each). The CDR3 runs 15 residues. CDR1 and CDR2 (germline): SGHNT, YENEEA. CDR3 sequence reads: CASSPTERGHYELYF. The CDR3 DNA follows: TGTGCCAGCAGCCCTACGGAGAGGGGTCACTACGAGCTGTACTTC.

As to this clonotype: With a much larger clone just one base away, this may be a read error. DNA of the CDR3: TGTGCCACCAGTGATTCCCGCGACAGCACCGGGGAGCTGTTTTTT. Translating it yields CATSDSRDSTGELFF. The chain has TRBV24-1 and TRBJ2-2, with TRBD1 as a possible D gene (5 bases). Germline V gene sequence: CDR1 KGHDR, CDR2 SFDVKD. CDR3 length: 15 amino acids. Trimming shortened V by 2 bases and J by 4 bases, and 10 bases separated the two germline ends.

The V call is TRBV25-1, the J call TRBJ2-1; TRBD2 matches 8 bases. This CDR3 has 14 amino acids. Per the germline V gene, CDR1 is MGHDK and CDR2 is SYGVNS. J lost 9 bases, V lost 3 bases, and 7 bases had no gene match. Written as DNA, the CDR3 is TGTGCCAGCAGTGATTCGCGGGAGGCTCTTGAGCAGTTCTTC. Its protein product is CASSDSREALEQFF.

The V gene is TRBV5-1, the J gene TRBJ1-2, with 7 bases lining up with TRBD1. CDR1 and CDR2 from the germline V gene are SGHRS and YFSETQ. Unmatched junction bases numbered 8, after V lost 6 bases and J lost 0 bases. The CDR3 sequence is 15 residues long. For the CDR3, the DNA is TGCGCCAGCAATGAGGGGGCCCTCCCTAACTATGGCTACACCTTC. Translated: CASNEGALPNYGYTF.

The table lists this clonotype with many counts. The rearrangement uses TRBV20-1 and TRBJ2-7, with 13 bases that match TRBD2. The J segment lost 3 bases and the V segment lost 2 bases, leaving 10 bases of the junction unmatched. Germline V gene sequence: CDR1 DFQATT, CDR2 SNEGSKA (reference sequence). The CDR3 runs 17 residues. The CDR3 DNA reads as TGCAGTGCTAGACGAGCCGCCGGACTAGCGGGAGTCTACGAGCAGTACTTC. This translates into CSARRAAGLAGVYEQYF.

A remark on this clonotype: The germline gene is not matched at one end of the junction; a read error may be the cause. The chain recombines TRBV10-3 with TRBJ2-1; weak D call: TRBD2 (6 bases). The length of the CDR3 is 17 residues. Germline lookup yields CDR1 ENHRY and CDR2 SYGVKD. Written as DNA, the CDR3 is TGTGCCATCACCGCCGGTGGGACTGCCGGGAAGGACAATGAGCAGCTCTTC. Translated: CAITAGGTAGKDNEQLF.

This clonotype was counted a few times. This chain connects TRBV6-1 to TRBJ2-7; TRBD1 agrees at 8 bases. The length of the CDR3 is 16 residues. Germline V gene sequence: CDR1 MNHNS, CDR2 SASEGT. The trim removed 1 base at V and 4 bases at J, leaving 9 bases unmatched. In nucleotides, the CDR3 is TGTGCCAGCAGTGAAGAAGTGAGCAGGGGGCTATACGAGCAGTACTTC. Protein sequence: CASSEEVSRGLYEQYF.

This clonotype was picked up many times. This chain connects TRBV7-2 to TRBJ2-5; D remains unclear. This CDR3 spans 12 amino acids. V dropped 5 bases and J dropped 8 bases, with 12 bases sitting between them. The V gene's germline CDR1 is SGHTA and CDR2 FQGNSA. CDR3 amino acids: CASSLIKATQYF. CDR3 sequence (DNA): TGTGCCAGCAGCCTAATCAAGGCAACCCAGTACTTC.

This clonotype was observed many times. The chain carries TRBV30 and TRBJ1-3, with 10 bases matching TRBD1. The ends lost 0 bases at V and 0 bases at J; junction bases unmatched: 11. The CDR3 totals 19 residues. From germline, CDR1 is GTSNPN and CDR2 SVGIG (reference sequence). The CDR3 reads CAWSVPSGTGALSGNTIYF. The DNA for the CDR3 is TGTGCCTGGAGTGTACCCTCCGGGACAGGGGCCCTCTCTGGAAACACCATATATTTT.

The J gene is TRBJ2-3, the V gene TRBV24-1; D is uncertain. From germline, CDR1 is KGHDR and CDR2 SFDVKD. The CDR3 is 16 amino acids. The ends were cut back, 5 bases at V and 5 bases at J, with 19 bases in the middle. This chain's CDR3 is CATSGVIGARGDTQYF. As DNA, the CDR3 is TGTGCCACCAGTGGGGTGATTGGAGCTCGAGGAGATACGCAGTATTTT.

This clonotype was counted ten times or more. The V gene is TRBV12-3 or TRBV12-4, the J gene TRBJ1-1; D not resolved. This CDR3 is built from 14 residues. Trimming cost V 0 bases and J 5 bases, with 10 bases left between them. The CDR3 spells CASSLAGRRTEAFF. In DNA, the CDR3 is TGTGCCAGCAGTTTAGCCGGGCGGAGGACTGAAGCTTTCTTT.

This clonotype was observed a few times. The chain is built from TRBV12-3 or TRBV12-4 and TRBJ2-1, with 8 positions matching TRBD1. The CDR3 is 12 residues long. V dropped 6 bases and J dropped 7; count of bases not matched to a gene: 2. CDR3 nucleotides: TGTGCCAGCAGCACAGGGGGTAATGAGCAGTTCTTC. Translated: CASSTGGNEQFF.

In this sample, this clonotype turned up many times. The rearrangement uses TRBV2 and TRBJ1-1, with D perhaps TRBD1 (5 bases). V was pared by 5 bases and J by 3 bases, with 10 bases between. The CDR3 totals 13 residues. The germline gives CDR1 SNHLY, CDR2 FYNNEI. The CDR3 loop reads CASSPGMDTEAFF. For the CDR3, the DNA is TGTGCCAGCAGTCCAGGGATGGACACTGAAGCTTTCTTT.

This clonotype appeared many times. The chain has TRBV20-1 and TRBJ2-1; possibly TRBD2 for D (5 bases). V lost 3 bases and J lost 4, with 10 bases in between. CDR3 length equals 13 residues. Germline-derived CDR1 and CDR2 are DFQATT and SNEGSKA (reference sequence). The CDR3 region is CSASDYKYNEQFF. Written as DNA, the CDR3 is TGCAGTGCTAGCGACTATAAGTACAATGAGCAGTTCTTC.

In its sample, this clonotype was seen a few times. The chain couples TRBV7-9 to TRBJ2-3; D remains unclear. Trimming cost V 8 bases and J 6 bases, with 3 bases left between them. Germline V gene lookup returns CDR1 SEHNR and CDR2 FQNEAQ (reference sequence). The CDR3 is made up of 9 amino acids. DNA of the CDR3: TGTGCCAGCGAGGATACGCAGTATTTT. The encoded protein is CASEDTQYF.